The next 16 T cell receptor beta chains were all read from a single sample in a study of T cell responses to AZD1222 COVID-19 vaccine. The assay was immunoSEQ multiplex PCR, and TCRdb's table has in-frame clones only and misses some. The top ten clones hold approximately 1.6% of a sample with about 130,000 clones, 87% of them seen once. Specimen: peripheral blood, collected on day 0 of AZD1222 vaccination. These receptor sequences come from an adult in good health.

The chain combines TRBV6-5 with TRBJ2-3; 9 nucleotides line up with TRBD2. With 5 bases clipped from V and 0 bases from J, the junction kept 3 bases outside the gene matches. The CDR3 length is 15 residues. Germline V lookup: CDR1 MNHEY, CDR2 SVGAGI. CDR3: CASSLAGQSTDTQYF. For the CDR3, the DNA is TGTGCCAGCAGTCTAGCGGGGCAGAGCACAGATACGCAGTATTTT.

This chain connects TRBV5-1 to TRBJ2-3; the match to TRBD1 covers 7 bases. The germline gives CDR1 SGHRS, CDR2 YFSETQ. J gave up 5 bases and V 5 bases, and 8 bases lay outside the gene matches. The CDR3 has 14 residues. In DNA, the CDR3 is TGCGCCAGCAGAAGACAGGGCCCAGGAGATACGCAGTATTTT. The encoded protein is CASRRQGPGDTQYF.

The count of this clone is one. CDR3 residues: CASSFQGASGNTIYF. For the CDR3, the DNA is TGCGCCAGCAGTTTCCAGGGGGCGAGTGGAAACACCATATATTTT. This rearrangement joins TRBV5-1 to TRBJ1-3; TRBD1 matches 8 bases. The CDR3 spans 15 residues. Per the germline V gene, CDR1 is SGHRS and CDR2 is YFSETQ. Losses at the gene ends were 5 bases for V and 3 bases for J; bases not matched to a gene: 7. Looking up the rest from reference TRBV5-1 and TRBJ1-3 gives the full variable domain: KAGVTQTPRYLIKTRGQQVTLSCSPISGHRSVSWYQQTPGQGLQFLFEYFSETQRNKGNFPGRFSGRQFSNSRSEMNVSTLELGDSALYLCASSFQGASGNTIYFGEGSWLTVV.

The rearrangement links TRBV11-2 to TRBJ1-6; 7 bases are shared with TRBD1. CDR1 is SGHAT and CDR2 is FQNNGV in the germline V gene. There are 14 residues in the CDR3. The V gene end was trimmed by 5 bases and the J gene end by 6 bases; junction bases not matched to a gene: 4. CDR3 protein: CASSNRQGNSPLHF. CDR3 DNA: TGTGCCAGCAGCAACCGACAGGGTAATTCACCCCTCCACTTT. The full variable domain, with the rest looked up from reference TRBV11-2 and TRBJ1-6, is EAGVAQSPRYKIIEKRQSVAFWCNPISGHATLYWYQQILGQGPKLLIQFQNNGVVDDSQLPKDRFSAERLKGVDSTLKIQPAKLEDSAVYLCASSNRQGNSPLHFGNGTRLTVT.

This clone was seen once. The rearrangement uses TRBV9 and TRBJ2-1, with D unclear. The CDR3 is 15 residues long. Germline V gene data show CDR1 as SGDLS and CDR2 as YYNGEE. V gave up 0 bases and J gave up 3 bases, with 10 bases separating them. CDR3 region: CASSVEGGRYNEQFF. The CDR3, as DNA: TGTGCCAGCAGCGTAGAAGGTGGGCGCTACAATGAGCAGTTCTTC.

J is TRBJ2-3 and V is TRBV6-5, with D unresolved. This CDR3 region has 13 residues. From germline, CDR1 is MNHEY and CDR2 SVGAGI. V dropped 8 bases and J dropped 1 base, with 10 bases sitting between them. CDR3 sequence: CASAGLGTDTQYF. In DNA, the CDR3 is TGTGCCAGCGCCGGTCTGGGCACAGATACGCAGTATTTT.

This chain joins TRBV5-6 and TRBJ2-7, with D possibly TRBD2 on 5 matching bases. The CDR3 is 13 amino acids. Trimming pared 2 bases from V and 4 bases from J, leaving 10 bases between. CDR1 is SGHDT, CDR2 YYEEEE, per germline. Written as DNA, the CDR3 is TGTGCCAGCAGCTTATCAGGAGGTTACGAGCAGTACTTC. Translating it yields CASSLSGGYEQYF.

The J gene is TRBJ2-3, the V gene TRBV7-6, with 10 positions matching TRBD2. The CDR3 contains 16 residues. V shed 5 bases and J 0 bases; nucleotides not matched to a gene: 5. Germline CDR1 SGHVS, CDR2 FNYEAQ. The CDR3 coding sequence is TGTGCCAGCAGCCTCTGGACTAGCGGAAGCACAGATACGCAGTATTTT. Residues: CASSLWTSGSTDTQYF.

This clone was found once. V gene TRBV11-3 combines with J gene TRBJ2-1; D is undetermined. The CDR3 sequence is 11 residues long. Germline CDR1 is SGHNT and CDR2 is YENEEA. With 0 bases removed from V and 9 bases from J, the gap between germline ends came to 3 bases. CDR3 in DNA: TGTGCCAGCAGCTTAGAGGGTGAGCAGTTCTTC. It is translated as CASSLEGEQFF.

This chain connects TRBV19 to TRBJ1-6; D remains unclear. Germline V gene sequence: CDR1 LNHDA, CDR2 SQIVND (reference sequence). The V and J ends lost 8 bases and 0 bases respectively, with 11 bases between them. This CDR3 spans 15 amino acids. The CDR3 reads CASGEQISYNSPLHF. CDR3 in DNA: TGTGCCAGTGGGGAACAGATCTCCTATAATTCACCCCTCCACTTT.

V gene TRBV9 combines with J gene TRBJ2-1; 8 positions agree with TRBD2. The CDR3 has 15 residues. J lost 4 bases, V lost 4 bases, and 7 bases had no gene match. The germline V gene encodes CDR1 SGDLS and CDR2 YYNGEE. The CDR3 DNA follows: TGTGCCAGCAGCCCAGAGGGCGGGGGGTACAATGAGCAGTTCTTC. It specifies CASSPEGGGYNEQFF.

V gene TRBV19 combines with J gene TRBJ1-1, with D unresolved. Trimming removed 4 bases from V and 4 bases from J, with 7 bases in between. The CDR3 covers 12 residues. Germline V gives CDR1 LNHDA, CDR2 SQIVND (reference sequence). The CDR3 nucleotides are TGTGCCAGTAGTAACTCAGGCACTGAAGCTTTCTTT. Encoded protein: CASSNSGTEAFF.

This chain joins TRBV6-1 and TRBJ2-6; D is unresolved. Trimming cost V 4 bases and J 0 bases, with 10 bases left between them. The germline V gene encodes CDR1 MNHNS and CDR2 SASEGT. The length of the CDR3 is 16 residues. CDR3 loop: CASSGRTVSGANVLTF. In DNA, the CDR3 is TGTGCCAGCAGTGGTCGGACGGTCTCTGGGGCCAACGTCCTGACTTTC.

The chain is built from TRBV7-9 and TRBJ2-5, with D possibly matching TRBD1 (6 bases). Germline V gene data show CDR1 as SEHNR and CDR2 as FQNEAQ (reference sequence). The CDR3 totals 13 residues. With 10 bases removed from V and 3 bases from J, the gap between germline ends came to 15 bases. The CDR3 loop reads CATARGFEETQYF. The CDR3 DNA is TGTGCCACGGCCAGGGGTTTTGAAGAGACCCAGTACTTC.

This clone was seen a single time. This chain connects TRBV7-2 to TRBJ2-7; D may be TRBD1 (5 bases). The CDR3 extends over 16 amino acids. Germline CDR1 reads SGHTA; CDR2 reads FQGNSA. V lost 1 base and J 0 bases, leaving 13 bases between the germline ends. This CDR3 reads CASSLVGIGASYEQYF. CDR3 nucleotide sequence: TGTGCCAGCAGCTTAGTGGGGATTGGGGCCTCCTACGAGCAGTACTTC.

This clone appeared a single time. The rearrangement uses TRBV6-6 and TRBJ1-5, with D unresolved. The CDR3 is 12 amino acids. Deletions cut 6 bases from V and 6 bases from J, with 9 bases between. Germline V CDR1 and CDR2: MNHNY, SVGAGI (reference sequence). The CDR3 DNA is TGTGCCAGCAGCTTGGAGGTTCAGCCCCAGCATTTT. It translates to CASSLEVQPQHF.